The 12 T cell receptor beta chains below all came from one sample that was sequenced in a study of spatial heterogeneity in lung cancer. TCRdb reanalysed the 5' RACE reads using MiXCR and keeps one entry per CDR3 protein. The sample includes about 100,000 distinct CDR3 sequences, around 4.8% of them seen just once. Regarding time point: sample taken at primary tumor resection. These receptors have no identified antigens. Study-level results: Mutation counts in tumors were tracked by counts of expanded intratumoral alpha and beta TCRs.

Material: lung tumor tissue, obtained at surgery. The receptors shown here come from a male donor with early-stage non-small cell lung cancer.

As DNA, the CDR3 is TGCAGTGCTCAAGGATCGTCTCGTCGAGGGAACACTGAAGCTTTCTTT. Translated: CSAQGSSRRGNTEAFF. The rearrangement joins TRBV20-1 to TRBJ1-1; D is uncertain. The V gene lost 5 bases and the J gene lost 1 base, with 20 bases spanning the gap. The germline V gene has CDR1 DFQATT and CDR2 SNEGSKA (reference sequence). The CDR3 length is 16 residues.

This clonotype occurred many times. This rearrangement joins TRBV11-3 to TRBJ2-2, with D hard to call. CDR3 length: 12 residues. Germline values: CDR1 SGHNT, CDR2 YENEEA. Trimming took off 5 bases at V and 6 bases at J, with 7 bases between the two ends. CDR3 amino acids: CASSDWSGELFF. CDR3 coding DNA: TGTGCCAGCAGCGACTGGTCCGGGGAGCTGTTTTTT.

This clonotype came up many times. This sequence joins TRBV15 and TRBJ1-1; possible D gene TRBD1, 6 bases. The CDR3 extends over 16 amino acids. CDR1 and CDR2 from the germline V gene are LNHNV and YYDKDF (reference sequence). Trimming pared 3 bases from V and 1 base from J, leaving 15 bases between. As DNA, the CDR3 is TGTGCCACCAGCAGGGGACCCGGACAGCCGAACACTGAAGCTTTCTTT. Its protein product is CATSRGPGQPNTEAFF.

This clonotype was seen many times. The V call is TRBV29-1, the J call TRBJ2-7; TRBD2 is a possible D gene (5 bases). This CDR3 contains 15 residues. V dropped 0 bases and J dropped 3 bases, with 15 bases sitting between them. Per germline, CDR1 SQVTM and CDR2 ANQGSEA. The CDR3 region is CSVEDPTRARYEQYF. As DNA, the CDR3 is TGCAGCGTTGAAGACCCAACTAGGGCCCGCTACGAGCAGTACTTC.

For this clonotype: A much more abundant neighbour one base away suggests this may be a read error. The J gene is TRBJ1-1, the V gene TRBV2; D is unresolved. The CDR3 contains 12 residues. Per the germline V gene, CDR1 is SNHLY and CDR2 is FYNNEI. V lost 9 bases and J 4 bases, leaving 12 bases between the germline ends. The CDR3 region has the DNA TGTGCCAGTCGAGTAGGAAGCACTGAAGCTTTCTTT. It encodes CASRVGSTEAFF.

This clonotype appeared many times. The genes are TRBV5-1 and TRBJ2-5, with D perhaps TRBD1 (5 bases). Trimming cost V 4 bases and J 2 bases, with 12 bases left between them. CDR1 and CDR2 from the germline V gene are SGHRS and YFSETQ. The CDR3 has 14 residues. This CDR3 is CASSEDIFQETQYF. The CDR3 DNA is TGCGCCAGCAGCGAGGACATATTTCAAGAGACCCAGTACTTC.

This clonotype has at least ten counts. The chain is built from TRBV28 and TRBJ2-1; D is ambiguous. This CDR3 is built from 14 residues. Germline V gene sequence: CDR1 MDHEN, CDR2 SYDVKM. Trimming removed 2 bases at V and 2 bases at J, with 7 bases between. The CDR3 DNA reads as TGTGCCAGCAGTTTAGTCGGCCCCTACAATGAGCAGTTCTTC. It specifies CASSLVGPYNEQFF.

The sample holds many counts of this clonotype. The chain employs TRBV11-2 and TRBJ2-1; D unclear. The V and J ends lost 3 bases and 6 bases respectively, with 15 bases between them. The CDR3 contains 15 residues. CDR1 SGHAT and CDR2 FQNNGV come from the germline V gene. Here the CDR3 reads CASSLWPPLVNEQFF. The DNA for the CDR3 is TGTGCCAGCAGCTTGTGGCCTCCTCTAGTCAATGAGCAGTTCTTC.

This clonotype was recorded many times. The CDR3 reads CASIPRGDVGYTF. In nucleotides, the CDR3 is TGTGCCAGCATCCCGCGGGGGGACGTTGGCTACACCTTC. V usage is TRBV6-6 and J usage is TRBJ1-2; tentative D call: TRBD1 (5 bases). V was shortened by 7 bases and J by 7 bases, with 16 bases between the two germline ends. Looked up from germline, CDR1 is MNHNY and CDR2 is SVGAGI (reference sequence). The CDR3 contains 13 residues.

This clonotype was picked up many times. V usage is TRBV20-1 and J usage is TRBJ2-1; unclear D gene. The CDR3 extends over 10 amino acids. The V end was cut by 4 bases, the J end by 6 bases, with 4 bases between. CDR1 is DFQATT and CDR2 is SNEGSKA in the germline V gene (reference sequence). The CDR3 DNA reads as TGCAGTGCTATAACCAATGAGCAGTTCTTC. This gives the protein CSAITNEQFF.

This clonotype turned up a few times. This chain links TRBV29-1 with TRBJ2-7; D remains unclear. Germline V gene sequence: CDR1 SQVTM, CDR2 ANQGSEA. Trimming took 5 bases from V and 2 from J, leaving 7 bases between them. The CDR3 loop spans 11 amino acids. The CDR3 coding sequence is TGCAGCGTTATGTCTGCCTACGAGCAGTACTTC. Translated, it gives CSVMSAYEQYF.

This clonotype was picked up many times. In DNA, the CDR3 is TGTGCCAGCAGCGGATTGGGTGCAGATACGCAGTATTTT. Its translation: CASSGLGADTQYF. This chain links TRBV7-6 with TRBJ2-3; the D is unclear. This CDR3 has 13 amino acids. V lost 5 bases to trimming and J lost 4 bases, with 10 bases between them. Per germline, CDR1 SGHVS and CDR2 FNYEAQ.